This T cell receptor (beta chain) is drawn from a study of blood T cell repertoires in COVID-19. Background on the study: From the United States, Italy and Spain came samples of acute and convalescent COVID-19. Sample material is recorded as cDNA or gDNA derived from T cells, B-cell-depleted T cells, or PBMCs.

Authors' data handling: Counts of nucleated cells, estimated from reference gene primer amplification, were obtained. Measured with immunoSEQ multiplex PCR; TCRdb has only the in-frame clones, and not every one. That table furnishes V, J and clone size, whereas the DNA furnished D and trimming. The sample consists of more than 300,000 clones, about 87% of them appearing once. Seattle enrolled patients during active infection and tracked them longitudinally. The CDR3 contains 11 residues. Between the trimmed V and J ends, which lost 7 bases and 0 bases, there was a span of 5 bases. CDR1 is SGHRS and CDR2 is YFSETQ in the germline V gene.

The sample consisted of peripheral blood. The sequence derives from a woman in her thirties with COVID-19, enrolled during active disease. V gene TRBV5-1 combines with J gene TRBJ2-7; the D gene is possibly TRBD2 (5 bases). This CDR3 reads CASRGSYEQYF. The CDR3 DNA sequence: TGCGCCAGCCGGGGCTCCTACGAGCAGTACTTC.